The rows below give T cell receptor beta chains drawn from one sample of a study of identical twins. TCRdb reprocessed the 5' RACE reads via MiXCR and lists one record per CDR3 protein. This table has roughly 1.6 million distinct CDR3 sequences, around 29% appearing once. Sequenced sample: cord blood. The receptors here all came from a newborn girl in good health. CDR3s include the opening cysteine and the closing phenylalanine or tryptophan. Fields, in order: clone size, D gene, CDR3 length, V gene, J gene, CDR3 protein, CDR3 DNA. D genes are given only for firm matches. The size of a clone is reported for some rows only, either as once, few or many, or as a class for expanded clones.

clone_size: few
d_call: -
cdr3_length: 14
v_call: TRBV20-1
j_call: TRBJ2-3
cdr3_aa: CSWGPKRGRDTQYF
cdr3_nt: TGCAGTTGGGGGCCTAAGCGGGGTAGAGATACGCAGTATTTT

clone_size: -
d_call: TRBD2
cdr3_length: 20
v_call: TRBV7-9
j_call: TRBJ2-7
cdr3_aa: CASSSPGLAGSIRSSYEQYF
cdr3_nt: TGTGCCAGCAGCTCCCCCGGACTAGCGGGATCCATTCGGAGCTCCTACGAGCAGTACTTC

clone_size: -
d_call: TRBD2
cdr3_length: 16
v_call: TRBV18
j_call: TRBJ2-1
cdr3_aa: CASSPGTSRSTNEQFF
cdr3_nt: TGTGCCAGCTCACCTGGGACTAGCCGCTCTACAAATGAGCAGTTCTTC

clone_size: -
d_call: -
cdr3_length: 13
v_call: TRBV3-1
j_call: TRBJ1-6
cdr3_aa: CASSQQGGSPLHF
cdr3_nt: TGTGCCAGCAGCCAACAGGGAGGATCACCCCTCCACTTT

clone_size: few
d_call: -
cdr3_length: 16
v_call: TRBV12-3/TRBV12-4
j_call: TRBJ1-5
cdr3_aa: CASSPEGYNADQPQHF
cdr3_nt: TGTGCCAGCAGCCCCGAGGGGTATAATGCGGATCAGCCCCAGCATTTT

clone_size: -
d_call: -
cdr3_length: 15
v_call: TRBV7-2
j_call: TRBJ2-7
cdr3_aa: CASSRTSFSYNEQYF
cdr3_nt: TGTGCCAGCAGCCGAACTAGCTTCTCCTACAATGAGCAGTACTTC

clone_size: -
d_call: -
cdr3_length: 14
v_call: TRBV4-1
j_call: TRBJ2-2
cdr3_aa: CATTGLLNTGELFF
cdr3_nt: TGCGCCACCACAGGGTTGTTGAACACCGGGGAGCTGTTTTTT

clone_size: -
d_call: -
cdr3_length: 16
v_call: TRBV4-2
j_call: TRBJ1-1
cdr3_aa: CASSQERGFMNTEAFF
cdr3_nt: TGTGCCAGCAGCCAAGAAAGGGGCTTCATGAACACTGAAGCTTTCTTT

clone_size: few
d_call: TRBD1
cdr3_length: 16
v_call: TRBV3-1
j_call: TRBJ2-7
cdr3_aa: CASSQERTGFTYEQYF
cdr3_nt: TGTGCCAGCAGCCAAGAGCGGACAGGGTTCACCTACGAGCAGTACTTC

clone_size: few
d_call: -
cdr3_length: 12
v_call: TRBV28
j_call: TRBJ2-7
cdr3_aa: CAREDVSYEQYF
cdr3_nt: TGTGCCAGGGAGGACGTCTCCTACGAGCAGTACTTC

clone_size: few
d_call: -
cdr3_length: 13
v_call: TRBV20-1
j_call: TRBJ1-2
cdr3_aa: CSASPRGHYGYTF
cdr3_nt: TGCAGTGCTAGTCCGAGGGGACACTATGGCTACACCTTC

clone_size: few
d_call: TRBD2
cdr3_length: 18
v_call: TRBV12-3/TRBV12-4
j_call: TRBJ2-7
cdr3_aa: CASSLGGLAGSSSYEQYF
cdr3_nt: TGTGCCAGCAGTTTGGGGGGACTAGCGGGATCGAGCTCCTACGAGCAGTACTTC

clone_size: -
d_call: -
cdr3_length: 12
v_call: TRBV12-3/TRBV12-4
j_call: TRBJ1-5
cdr3_aa: CASSSWEIPQHF
cdr3_nt: TGTGCCAGCAGCTCCTGGGAAATCCCCCAGCATTTT

clone_size: -
d_call: TRBD2
cdr3_length: 21
v_call: TRBV12-3/TRBV12-4
j_call: TRBJ2-1
cdr3_aa: CASSLDTLGLAAQTLYNEQFF
cdr3_nt: TGTGCCAGCAGCCTAGACACCTTGGGACTAGCGGCCCAGACGTTATACAATGAGCAGTTCTTC

clone_size: few
d_call: TRBD1
cdr3_length: 14
v_call: TRBV5-1
j_call: TRBJ2-1
cdr3_aa: CASREQGPYNEQFF
cdr3_nt: TGCGCCAGCAGGGAACAGGGGCCCTACAATGAGCAGTTCTTC

clone_size: few
d_call: -
cdr3_length: 17
v_call: TRBV4-1
j_call: TRBJ2-3
cdr3_aa: CASSQEAIRPTTDTQYF
cdr3_nt: TGCGCCAGCAGCCAAGAGGCAATTAGACCCACCACAGATACGCAGTATTTT

clone_size: once
d_call: -
cdr3_length: 14
v_call: TRBV5-1
j_call: TRBJ2-7
cdr3_aa: CASSLQNSYNEQYF
cdr3_nt: TGCGCCAGCAGCTTACAAAACTCCTACAATGAGCAGTACTTC

clone_size: many
d_call: -
cdr3_length: 15
v_call: TRBV7-8
j_call: TRBJ2-7
cdr3_aa: CASSFKHPSSYEQYF
cdr3_nt: TGTGCCAGCAGCTTCAAACATCCGAGCTCCTACGAGCAGTACTTC

clone_size: few
d_call: -
cdr3_length: 13
v_call: TRBV20-1
j_call: TRBJ2-1
cdr3_aa: CSASPPTGNEQFF
cdr3_nt: TGCAGTGCTAGCCCGCCGACGGGCAATGAGCAGTTCTTC

clone_size: few
d_call: TRBD2
cdr3_length: 13
v_call: TRBV20-1
j_call: TRBJ2-7
cdr3_aa: CSARELAGLVGYF
cdr3_nt: TGCAGTGCTAGAGAACTAGCGGGTCTGGTGGGGTACTTC

clone_size: few
d_call: -
cdr3_length: 14
v_call: TRBV25-1
j_call: TRBJ2-5
cdr3_aa: CASSEKGTWETQYF
cdr3_nt: TGTGCCAGCAGTGAAAAGGGGACTTGGGAGACCCAGTACTTC

clone_size: -
d_call: -
cdr3_length: 16
v_call: TRBV6-2/TRBV6-3
j_call: TRBJ2-1
cdr3_aa: CASSDTDNRPYNEQFF
cdr3_nt: TGTGCCAGCAGTGACACTGATAACCGGCCCTACAATGAGCAGTTCTTC

clone_size: few
d_call: TRBD1
cdr3_length: 15
v_call: TRBV10-3
j_call: TRBJ1-2
cdr3_aa: CAISERQGGNYGYTF
cdr3_nt: TGTGCCATCAGTGAGCGACAGGGGGGAAACTATGGCTACACCTTC

clone_size: few
d_call: -
cdr3_length: 13
v_call: TRBV10-3
j_call: TRBJ2-1
cdr3_aa: CAITGIVHNEQFF
cdr3_nt: TGTGCCATCACCGGAATAGTACACAATGAGCAGTTCTTC

clone_size: -
d_call: TRBD2
cdr3_length: 15
v_call: TRBV7-2
j_call: TRBJ2-4
cdr3_aa: CASSATGTSKNIQYF
cdr3_nt: TGTGCCAGCAGCGCCACCGGGACTAGTAAAAACATTCAGTACTTC

clone_size: -
d_call: -
cdr3_length: 15
v_call: TRBV6-6
j_call: TRBJ1-6
cdr3_aa: CASSYGTVYNSPLHF
cdr3_nt: TGTGCCAGCAGTTACGGGACGGTCTATAATTCACCCCTCCACTTT

clone_size: few
d_call: -
cdr3_length: 13
v_call: TRBV7-2
j_call: TRBJ1-5
cdr3_aa: CASSFGVGQPQHF
cdr3_nt: TGTGCCAGCAGCTTCGGGGTGGGTCAGCCCCAGCATTTT

clone_size: -
d_call: -
cdr3_length: 16
v_call: TRBV7-9
j_call: TRBJ2-7
cdr3_aa: CASSLLGDSSYNEQYF
cdr3_nt: TGTGCCAGCAGCTTATTGGGAGACAGCTCCTACAATGAGCAGTACTTC

clone_size: -
d_call: TRBD2
cdr3_length: 18
v_call: TRBV20-1
j_call: TRBJ2-1
cdr3_aa: CSARGLTSGGGTYNEQFF
cdr3_nt: TGCAGTGCTAGAGGCCTTACGTCCGGGGGGGGGACCTACAATGAGCAGTTCTTC

clone_size: -
d_call: TRBD2
cdr3_length: 15
v_call: TRBV5-1
j_call: TRBJ2-3
cdr3_aa: CARKRREGSTDTQYF
cdr3_nt: TGCGCCCGAAAGAGGCGGGAGGGAAGCACAGATACGCAGTATTTT

clone_size: once
d_call: -
cdr3_length: 15
v_call: TRBV2
j_call: TRBJ2-2
cdr3_aa: CASSVLATNTGELFF
cdr3_nt: TGTGCCAGCAGTGTTTTGGCTACGAACACCGGGGAGCTGTTTTTT

clone_size: few
d_call: -
cdr3_length: 13
v_call: TRBV12-3/TRBV12-4
j_call: TRBJ1-5
cdr3_aa: CASSFLTARPQHF
cdr3_nt: TGTGCCAGCAGTTTTCTGACAGCCCGGCCCCAGCATTTT

clone_size: once
d_call: -
cdr3_length: 15
v_call: TRBV19
j_call: TRBJ1-5
cdr3_aa: CASSISDKVNQPQHF
cdr3_nt: TGTGCCAGTAGTATCTCCGACAAGGTCAATCAGCCCCAGCATTTT

clone_size: -
d_call: -
cdr3_length: 14
v_call: TRBV3-1
j_call: TRBJ1-3
cdr3_aa: CASSQWDKGNTIYF
cdr3_nt: TGTGCAAGCAGCCAATGGGACAAAGGAAACACCATATATTTT

clone_size: -
d_call: -
cdr3_length: 15
v_call: TRBV6-6
j_call: TRBJ1-2
cdr3_aa: CASSYFGRANFGYTF
cdr3_nt: TGTGCCAGCAGTTACTTTGGCAGGGCTAACTTTGGCTACACCTTC

clone_size: -
d_call: -
cdr3_length: 15
v_call: TRBV3-1
j_call: TRBJ1-1
cdr3_aa: CASSQGIVANTEAFF
cdr3_nt: TGTGCCAGCAGCCAAGGAATCGTGGCGAACACTGAAGCTTTCTTT

clone_size: -
d_call: TRBD1
cdr3_length: 16
v_call: TRBV7-6
j_call: TRBJ2-7
cdr3_aa: CASSLGTGATYNEQYF
cdr3_nt: TGTGCCAGCAGCTTAGGCACAGGGGCGACCTACAATGAGCAGTACTTC

clone_size: -
d_call: TRBD2
cdr3_length: 16
v_call: TRBV20-1
j_call: TRBJ2-1
cdr3_aa: CSARALAGWPDNEQFF
cdr3_nt: TGCAGTGCTAGAGCCCTAGCGGGATGGCCGGACAATGAGCAGTTCTTC

clone_size: -
d_call: TRBD2
cdr3_length: 18
v_call: TRBV3-1
j_call: TRBJ2-7
cdr3_aa: CASSQGLAGVVLYNEQYF
cdr3_nt: TGTGCCAGCAGCCAAGGACTAGCGGGAGTAGTCCTCTACAATGAGCAGTACTTC

clone_size: -
d_call: TRBD2
cdr3_length: 17
v_call: TRBV2
j_call: TRBJ2-2
cdr3_aa: CASSEVGLAGIPGELFF
cdr3_nt: TGTGCCAGCAGTGAAGTCGGGCTAGCGGGGATCCCCGGGGAGCTGTTTTTT

clone_size: -
d_call: -
cdr3_length: 16
v_call: TRBV20-1
j_call: TRBJ2-2
cdr3_aa: CSAREIEGLNTGELFF
cdr3_nt: TGCAGTGCTAGAGAGATAGAGGGTTTAAACACCGGGGAGCTGTTTTTT

clone_size: few
d_call: -
cdr3_length: 14
v_call: TRBV18
j_call: TRBJ1-2
cdr3_aa: CASSPGGPNYGYTF
cdr3_nt: TGTGCCAGCTCACCTGGGGGCCCTAACTATGGCTACACCTTC

clone_size: -
d_call: -
cdr3_length: 14
v_call: TRBV7-8
j_call: TRBJ2-3
cdr3_aa: CASSLGEYKDTQYF
cdr3_nt: TGTGCCAGCAGCTTGGGGGAGTATAAAGATACGCAGTATTTT

clone_size: many
d_call: -
cdr3_length: 12
v_call: TRBV9
j_call: TRBJ2-1
cdr3_aa: CASSVTYNEQFF
cdr3_nt: TGTGCCAGCAGCGTCACCTACAATGAGCAGTTCTTC

clone_size: -
d_call: -
cdr3_length: 15
v_call: TRBV5-1
j_call: TRBJ1-2
cdr3_aa: CASSLDLSGLGGYTF
cdr3_nt: TGCGCCAGCAGCTTGGACCTATCCGGGCTGGGGGGCTACACCTTC

clone_size: few
d_call: TRBD2
cdr3_length: 13
v_call: TRBV6-1
j_call: TRBJ2-1
cdr3_aa: CASSEREFNEQFF
cdr3_nt: TGTGCCAGCAGTGAGCGGGAGTTCAATGAGCAGTTCTTC